This entry features one T cell receptor beta chain sequence. The data were taken from a study of blood T cell repertoires in COVID-19. Whole-study context: The samples span acute and convalescent COVID-19 from the United States, Italy and Spain.

The CDR3 length is 18 residues. The V gene end was trimmed by 3 bases and the J gene end by 0 bases; junction bases not matched to a gene: 12. Germline V gene data show CDR1 as SGHRS and CDR2 as YFSETQ. Produced via immunoSEQ multiplex PCR; TCRdb's table is partial and in-frame only. The top ten hold around 1.5% of the sample, which has about 260,000 clones, 87% seen once. The sequence was collected from a middle-aged woman who had recovered from COVID-19. This sequence joins TRBV5-1 and TRBJ2-3; TRBD2 agrees at 8 bases. Sequencing was carried out using peripheral blood. CDR3 coding DNA: TGCGCCAGCAGCTCTACAAAATCGTTAGCGGGGAGCACAGATACGCAGTATTTT. Its protein product is CASSSTKSLAGSTDTQYF.